The 7 T cell receptor beta chains listed next were all sequenced from one sample in a study of regulatory T cells in long-lasting Graves disease. Time point specified: newly diagnosed GD, antithyroid drugs for less than 3 months. There was RNA extracted from PBMCs, and the TCR library was made from it. Assembly of TCR beta libraries relied on iRepertoire HTBI primers together with Arm-PCR of CDR3 regions. TCRdb reanalysed the multiplex PCR reads using MiXCR and keeps one entry per CDR3 protein. The sample gives 380,000 or so distinct CDR3 sequences, 15% to 20% of which show up once; around 20% is in the top ten. The sample also formed part of further work on T cells in Graves' hyperthyroidism and ophthalmopathy.

Here the sequenced sample was peripheral blood mononuclear cells (PBMCs), taken at new diagnosis, from a patient treated with antithyroid drugs. The receptors come from a woman aged 18-29 years with Graves disease.

This clonotype showed up many times. The chain links TRBV12-3 or TRBV12-4 to TRBJ2-2, with a tentative D call TRBD1 (6 bases). With 6 bases removed from V and 5 bases from J, the gap between germline ends came to 16 bases. The CDR3 contains 15 residues. The CDR3 coding sequence is TGTGCCAGCAGCCTCACCGGGACAAAGACCGGGGAGCTGTTTTTT. As protein: CASSLTGTKTGELFF.

This clonotype has at least ten counts. The V and J genes are TRBV6-1 and TRBJ1-2; D is undetermined. V was clipped by 3 bases and J by 4 bases, with 3 bases between them. Germline V gene lookup returns CDR1 MNHNS and CDR2 SASEGT. This CDR3 has 11 residues. As DNA, the CDR3 is TGTGCCAGCAGTGATAGCTATGGCTACACCTTC. It translates to CASSDSYGYTF.

This clonotype was detected many times. The J gene is TRBJ1-4, the V gene TRBV28; 8 nucleotides agree with TRBD1. Per the germline V gene, CDR1 is MDHEN and CDR2 is SYDVKM. The CDR3 has 15 residues. V trimming: 4 bases; J trimming: 7 bases; junction bases outside the gene matches: 8. The CDR3 nucleotides are TGTGCCAGCAGTTCATCCACAGGGGGTCTTGAAAAACTGTTTTTT. Its translation is CASSSSTGGLEKLFF.

This clonotype was observed at least ten times. The CDR3 DNA sequence: TGTGCCAGCATGCTATTCCGCACCGGGGAGCTGTTTTTT. Its protein is CASMLFRTGELFF. J is TRBJ2-2 and V is TRBV2; no clear D. In germline, CDR1 is SNHLY, CDR2 FYNNEI. The CDR3 runs to 13 residues. V dropped 7 bases and J dropped 4 bases, with 10 bases sitting between them. The variable domain in full, with the rest retrieved from reference TRBV2 and TRBJ2-2, is EPEVTQTPSHQVTQMGQEVILRCVPISNHLYFYWYRQILGQKVEFLVSFYNNEISEKSEIFDDQFSVERPDGSNFTLKIRSTKLEDSAMYFCASMLFRTGELFFGEGSRLTVL.

The chain has TRBV6-1 and TRBJ1-6; D gene uncertain. V dropped 3 bases and J dropped 7 bases, with 10 bases sitting between them. Germline CDR1 reads MNHNS; CDR2 reads SASEGT. The CDR3 sequence is 14 residues long. For the CDR3, the DNA is TGTGCCAGCAGTGACAACAGCGTGAATTCACCCCTCCACTTT. It encodes CASSDNSVNSPLHF.

This clonotype has ten or more counts. This sequence joins TRBV7-3 and TRBJ2-1, with D perhaps matching TRBD2 (5 bases). Germline-derived CDR1 and CDR2 are SGHTA and FQGTGA. The CDR3 loop spans 16 amino acids. Deletions cut 1 base from V and 0 bases from J, with 10 bases between. For the CDR3, the DNA is TGTGCCAGCAGCTTAAGAGGGATTAGCTCCTACAATGAGCAGTTCTTC. Translated, it gives CASSLRGISSYNEQFF. The full variable domain, with the rest looked up from reference TRBV7-3 and TRBJ2-1, is GAGVSQTPSNKVTEKGKYVELRCDPISGHTALYWYRQSLGQGPEFLIYFQGTGAADDSGLPNDRFFAVRPEGSVSTLKIQRTERGDSAVYLCASSLRGISSYNEQFFGPGTRLTVL.

This clonotype was counted at least ten times. The chain links TRBV6-2 or TRBV6-3 to TRBJ1-5; D ambiguous. Germline V CDR1 and CDR2: MNHEY, SVGEGT. The CDR3 is 12 residues long. V dropped 10 bases and J dropped 5 bases, with 12 bases sitting between them. CDR3 region: CATGEDHQPQHF. CDR3 DNA: TGTGCCACGGGAGAGGATCATCAGCCCCAGCATTTT.